The 15 T cell receptor beta chains presented below share a single source sample, sequenced in a study of cytomegalovirus exposure and HLA in healthy donors. The PCR had 60 Vbeta and 13 Jbeta primers. Clones were sequenced by immunoSEQ multiplex PCR, and TCRdb holds only the in-frame ones, with some missing. The listing contains about 60,000 clones. The sample was PBMCs. Source of these receptors: a man aged 50 to 59 in good health and CMV-seropositive.

The rearrangement joins TRBV7-8 to TRBJ1-4; no clear D. V was shortened by 3 bases and J by 2 bases, with 7 bases between the two germline ends. Germline CDR1 SGHVS, CDR2 FQNEAQ. The CDR3 loop spans 14 amino acids. In DNA form, the CDR3 reads TGTGCCAGCAGCTTGGGAGGGACTAATGAAAAACTGTTTTTT. Translation: CASSLGGTNEKLFF.

The rearrangement links TRBV25-1 to TRBJ1-2; D not certain. The CDR3 is made up of 11 amino acids. The V end was cut by 4 bases, the J end by 8 bases, with 8 bases between. Germline CDR1 is MGHDK and CDR2 is SYGVNS. CDR3 DNA: TGTGCCAGCAGTGGAGGGTGGGGCTACACCTTC. Its translation is CASSGGWGYTF.

The chain recombines TRBV27 with TRBJ1-2; D ambiguous. In germline, CDR1 is MNHEY, CDR2 SMNVEV (reference sequence). V was pared by 4 bases and J by 7 bases, with 16 bases between. The CDR3 is 14 amino acids. Written as DNA, the CDR3 is TGTGCCAGCAGTTCTACACATATGGCGGGTGGCTACACCTTC. Its protein product is CASSSTHMAGGYTF.

This chain uses TRBV7-2 with TRBJ1-6; D remains unclear. Trimming took off 3 bases at V and 0 bases at J, with 9 bases between the two ends. The CDR3 loop spans 16 amino acids. CDR1 is SGHTA, CDR2 FQGNSA, per germline. CDR3 residues: CASSFLGSSYNSPLHF. As DNA, the CDR3 is TGTGCCAGCAGCTTCCTGGGGAGCTCCTATAATTCACCCCTCCACTTT.

The chain is built from TRBV5-1 and TRBJ1-1; the D gene is possibly TRBD1 (5 bases). V lost 1 base, J lost 9 bases, and 13 bases lay in between. CDR1 is SGHRS and CDR2 is YFSETQ in the germline V gene. The CDR3 totals 13 residues. CDR3 protein: CASSLMEGEQAFF. CDR3 sequence (DNA): TGCGCCAGCAGCTTGATGGAAGGGGAACAAGCTTTCTTT.

This chain links TRBV28 with TRBJ2-7; 8 bases match TRBD1. The CDR3 contains 16 residues. Unmatched junction bases numbered 13, after V lost 6 bases and J lost 3 bases. The germline gives CDR1 MDHEN, CDR2 SYDVKM. The chain's CDR3 is CASRSQTGQAYYEQYF. For the CDR3, the DNA is TGTGCCAGCAGGAGCCAAACGGGACAGGCATACTACGAGCAGTACTTC.

The rearrangement uses TRBV27 and TRBJ2-5, with 7 bases that match TRBD2. V was clipped by 3 bases and J by 5 bases; unmatched bases: 6. The CDR3 totals 14 residues. Germline CDR1 and CDR2: MNHEY and SMNVEV (reference sequence). CDR3 nucleotides: TGTGCCAGCAGTTTCGCGGGAGAGGATGAGACCCAGTACTTC. Its protein is CASSFAGEDETQYF.

This chain links TRBV27 with TRBJ2-7; 10 bases map to TRBD1. In germline, CDR1 is MNHEY, CDR2 SMNVEV (reference sequence). Trimming took 5 bases from V and 3 from J; bases not matched to a gene: 13. The CDR3 runs 17 residues. CDR3 DNA sequence: TGTGCCAGCAGTCCTCCCCCGGGACAGGGGCCGATCTACGAGCAGTACTTC. It encodes CASSPPPGQGPIYEQYF.

The chain links TRBV19 to TRBJ1-2, with 8 positions matching TRBD1. Germline trimming cut 6 bases from V and 4 bases from J; bases unmatched to any gene: 7. This CDR3 has 14 residues. CDR1 is LNHDA, CDR2 SQIVND, per germline (reference sequence). The CDR3 is CASRPTGEGYGYTF. The CDR3 DNA follows: TGTGCCAGTAGGCCGACAGGGGAGGGCTATGGCTACACCTTC.

The V call is TRBV19, the J call TRBJ1-2; D remains unclear. The CDR3 has 14 residues. V shed 5 bases and J shed 3 bases, with 13 bases lying between them. Looked up from germline, CDR1 is LNHDA and CDR2 is SQIVND (reference sequence). The CDR3 region has the DNA TGTGCCAGTAGTCCGCGAAATTCCGACTATGGCTACACCTTC. As protein: CASSPRNSDYGYTF.

The V call is TRBV18, the J call TRBJ1-5, with TRBD1 identical over 7 bases. The CDR3 runs 18 residues. The germline CDR1 and CDR2 sequences are KGHSH and LQKENI. Trimming at V came to 2 bases and at J to 5 bases, leaving 15 bases not matched to a gene. In DNA form, the CDR3 reads TGTGCCAGCTCACCATACTCTAGTCGGACAGGTAAACATCAGCCCCAGCATTTT. It yields the protein CASSPYSSRTGKHQPQHF.

The chain is built from TRBV6-9 and TRBJ2-7; 9 bases match TRBD1. From germline, CDR1 is MNHGY and CDR2 SVAAGI. The CDR3 extends over 16 amino acids. J gave up 2 bases and V 0 bases, and 5 bases lay outside the gene matches. The DNA of the CDR3 is TGTGCCAGCAGTTATTCAGGAGGGACAGGGCCCTACGAGCAGTACTTC. It codes for CASSYSGGTGPYEQYF.

The chain couples TRBV30 to TRBJ1-1; no clear D gene. CDR3 length equals 14 residues. The ends were cut back, 2 bases at V and 4 bases at J, with 14 bases in the middle. CDR1 and CDR2 (germline): GTSNPN, SVGIG (reference sequence). As DNA, the CDR3 is TGTGCCTGGAGTTTCTGGAGGGCCCGCACTGAAGCTTTCTTT. This encodes CAWSFWRARTEAFF.

The CDR3 loop is CSVWRVVNTEAFF. Written as DNA, the CDR3 is TGCAGCGTTTGGAGGGTAGTGAACACTGAAGCTTTCTTT. The chain has TRBV29-1 and TRBJ1-1; D gene ambiguous. This CDR3 has 13 residues. CDR1 is SQVTM, CDR2 ANQGSEA, per germline. Trimming removed 5 bases from V and 0 bases from J, with 10 bases in between.

The chain couples TRBV25-1 to TRBJ1-1; 7 bases are a match to TRBD1. CDR3 length equals 15 residues. Unmatched junction bases numbered 5, after V lost 3 bases and J lost 1 base. In germline, CDR1 is MGHDK, CDR2 SYGVNS. This CDR3 is CASSETGWGNTEAFF. Written as DNA, the CDR3 is TGTGCCAGCAGTGAGACAGGGTGGGGGAACACTGAAGCTTTCTTT.